This T cell receptor (beta chain) was recovered during a study of identical twins. The CDR3 totals 12 residues. Trimming pared 1 base from V and 5 bases from J, leaving 5 bases between. The germline V gene has CDR1 KGHSH and CDR2 LQKENI. This clonotype turned up a few times. A universal primer binding site was introduced by template switching. The final cDNA contained unique molecular identifiers. TCRdb analysed the 5' RACE reads with MiXCR anew, one entry per CDR3 protein. The sample lists hundreds of thousands of distinct CDR3 sequences; over 5% were seen once. The gene calls are TRBV18 and TRBJ2-5, with D unclear. The TCR originated in a man aged 18 to 29 in good health. Sequenced material: naive T cells sorted from blood. The CDR3 DNA is TGTGCCAGCTCACCACGCTTTGAGACCCAGTACTTC. Protein: CASSPRFETQYF. The full variable domain, its missing parts supplied by reference TRBV18 and TRBJ2-5, is NAGVMQNPRHLVRRRGQEARLRCSPMKGHSHVYWYRQLPEEGLKFMVYLQKENIIDESGMPKERFSAEFPKEGPSILRIQQVVRGDSAAYFCASSPRFETQYFGPGTRLLVL.